What follows is one TCR beta chain and its context. This clone's antigen is unknown. No much larger clonotype is one base removed from it; base qualities were not supplied. The sample comes from a study of OX40 agonist ivuxolimab in advanced cancers. Regarding the complete study: Ivuxolimab was a fully human IgG2 agonistic monoclonal antibody targeting the costimulatory receptor OX40 (CD134). Of the roughly 52 dose-escalation patients, hepatocellular carcinoma was present in roughly 19, melanoma in some 15, renal cell carcinoma in 9 and head and neck cancer in 9. The paper covers the monotherapy dose-escalation part of the phase I ivuxolimab trial, which included N of about 50 patients. Intravenous ivuxolimab was administered to patients every 2 weeks at six dose levels: 0.01, 0.1, 0.3, 1.5, 3 and 10 mg/kg. Prior anti-PD-1, anti-PD-L1 or anti-CTLA-4 therapy was permitted, and checkpoint inhibitors had been received by roughly 42% of dose-escalation patients. Peripheral TCRbeta sequencing was intended to test whether TCR sequence diversity was altered and clonal T-cell expansion was caused by ivuxolimab. Three dose-escalation patients achieved partial responses, one with hepatocellular carcinoma and two with cutaneous melanoma. The dose-escalation cohort was 80% to 90% male with a mean age of about 65 years, ranging from roughly 23 to 90. Results the study describes overall, beyond this receptor: Which antigens the clonally expanded peripheral T cells were specific for was not determined. In the 0.1-3.0 mg/kg groups, partial responders had among the lowest normalized peripheral clonal expansion, particularly in CD8+ T cells. Low levels of normalized T-cell clonal expansion were also shown by some nonresponding patients. At doses from 0.1 to 3.0 mg/kg, clonal expansion was seen in both CD4+ and CD8+ blood T cells between baseline and week 6. On average, CD8+ T cells showed more expanded clones than CD4+ T cells after ivuxolimab.

Genomic DNA was isolated from the sorted cells so that the TCRbeta CDR3 region could be sequenced. TCRbeta CDR3 regions were sequenced using the immunoSEQ Assay. Imported from immuneACCESS, the table was reduced by TCRdb to in-frame sequences with V and J called. These copies leave out some clones; in studies compared against another copy, an unresolved V gene accounts for under half, and the cause of the remainder is not known. The sample table records around 40,000 clones; 75% to 90% of these occur just once. Just over 5% of the sample belongs to the ten largest clones. The trial excluded patients who had a history of autoimmune disease or who were on systemic immunosuppression. Peripheral blood for TCR sequencing was drawn from every dose cohort at baseline, at cycle 4 day 1 and at cycle 7 day 1. Samples came from an open-label, multicenter, first-in-human phase I dose-escalation trial of ivuxolimab. Adults with locally advanced or metastatic melanoma, renal cell, hepatocellular, or head and neck squamous cell carcinoma were enrolled in the trial. Before TCR sequencing, CD4+ T cells and CD8+ T cells from peripheral blood were sorted into separate populations.

The sample in question was CD4+ or CD8+ T cells sorted from blood, obtained in a trial of the OX40 agonist ivuxolimab. This TCR was recovered from an adult with an advanced solid tumor such as melanoma, head and neck, liver or kidney cancer.

The nucleotide sequence is given as TGTGCCAGCAGCGTCTCCGGGACAGGGTCGGGAGATACGCAGTATTTT. This yields the protein CASSVSGTGSGDTQYF. The chain is assembled from TRBV9 and TRBJ2-3, with 9 bases aligning to TRBD1. V loses 2 bases at its end and J loses 5 bases; junction bases beyond the gene matches: 9. In the germline V gene, CDR1 corresponds to SGDLS and CDR2 to YYNGEE. Reading from cysteine to phenylalanine, the CDR3 counts 16 amino acids. CDR3 DNA only is kept here, 48 bases in frame from base 1.